This T cell receptor (beta chain) was found in a study of yellow fever vaccine responses in identical twins. TCRdb re-called the RT-PCR reads with MiXCR, one entry per CDR3 protein. The sample yields under 12,000 distinct CDR3 sequences, around 77% seen once. Deletions cut 5 bases from V and 8 bases from J, with 16 bases between. Germline CDR1 reads MDHEN; CDR2 reads SYDVKM. This CDR3 is 14 amino acids long. The study's findings and limits: Vaccine-induced T cell responses in twins were reportedly observed to appear partly convergent, partly personalized.

Notes on this clonotype: Its antigen is undetermined.

This chain uses TRBV28 with TRBJ2-4; D possibly corresponds to TRBD2 (5 bases). The receptor's source is a woman aged 18-29 years who received the yellow fever vaccine. The input for sequencing was T cells from blood (PBMCs), unsorted or a sorted subset (not recorded which), taken before or after yellow fever vaccination (not recorded which). CDR3 sequence: CASSSSAGWDIQYF. CDR3 DNA sequence: TGTGCCAGCAGTAGCTCGGCGGGTTGGGACATTCAGTACTTC.